This TCR beta chain stems from a study of T cell responses to AZD1222 COVID-19 vaccine. Profiled with immunoSEQ multiplex PCR; TCRdb holds only in-frame clones, not every one. The table has tens of thousands of clones, approximately 82% seen once. Germline lookup yields CDR1 MDHEN and CDR2 SYDVKM. This CDR3 is built from 15 residues. The V and J ends lost 2 bases and 7 bases, in that order; junction bases with no gene match: 7. The chain recombines TRBV28 with TRBJ1-5, with TRBD1 matching 8 bases. The specimen comprised peripheral blood, sampled on day 0 of AZD1222 vaccination. The sequence was obtained from an adult in good health. The CDR3 DNA reads TGTGCCAGCAGTTTACCACAGGGGGTTGAACAGCCCCAGCATTTT. Translated, it gives CASSLPQGVEQPQHF.